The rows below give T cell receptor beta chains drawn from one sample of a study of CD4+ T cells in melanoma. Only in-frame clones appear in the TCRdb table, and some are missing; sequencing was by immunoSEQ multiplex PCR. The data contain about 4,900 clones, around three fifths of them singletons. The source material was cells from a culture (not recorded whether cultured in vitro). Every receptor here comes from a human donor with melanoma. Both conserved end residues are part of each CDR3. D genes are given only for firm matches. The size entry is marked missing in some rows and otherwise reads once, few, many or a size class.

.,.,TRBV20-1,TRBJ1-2,CSGVADYGYTF,TGCAGTGGTGTAGCAGACTATGGCTACACCTTC
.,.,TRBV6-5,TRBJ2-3,CASSRTRTDTQYF,TGTGCCAGCAGTCGGACGCGCACAGATACGCAGTATTTT
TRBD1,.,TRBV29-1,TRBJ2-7,CSVRGGQGLAYEQYF,TGCAGCGTACGAGGAGGACAGGGGTTAGCCTACGAGCAGTACTTC
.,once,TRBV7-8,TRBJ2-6,CASSLVAQSGANVLTF,TGTGCCAGCAGCTTAGTCGCGCAGTCTGGGGCCAACGTCCTGACTTTC
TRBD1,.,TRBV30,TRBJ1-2,CAWSGIDRERWDYGYTF,TGTGCCTGGAGTGGGATCGACAGGGAACGGTGGGACTATGGCTACACCTTC
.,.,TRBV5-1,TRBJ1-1,CASSLSLNTEAFF,TGCGCCAGCAGCTTATCCCTGAACACTGAAGCTTTCTTT
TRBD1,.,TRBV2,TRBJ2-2,CASSARGRNTGELFF,TGTGCCAGCAGCGCCAGGGGGAGAAACACCGGGGAGCTGTTTTTT
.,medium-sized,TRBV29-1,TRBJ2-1,CSVEDPLYNEQFF,TGCAGCGTTGAAGATCCTTTATACAATGAGCAGTTCTTC
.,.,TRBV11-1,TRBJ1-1,CASSFEWDTEAFF,TGTGCCAGCAGCTTTGAATGGGACACTGAAGCTTTCTTT
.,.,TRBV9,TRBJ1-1,CASSAPYGGVTEAFF,TGTGCCAGCAGCGCCCCCTATGGGGGGGTCACTGAAGCTTTCTTT
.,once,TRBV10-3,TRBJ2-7,CAVQTERSTYEQYF,TGTGCCGTCCAAACAGAAAGGTCCACCTACGAGCAGTACTTC
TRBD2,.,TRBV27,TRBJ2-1,CASMGGGGRRQDNEQFF,TGTGCCAGCATGGGGGGGGGTGGTAGGCGTCAGGACAATGAGCAGTTCTTC
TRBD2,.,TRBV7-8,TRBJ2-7,CASSLATSSGVSYEQYF,TGTGCCAGCAGCTTAGCAACCTCTAGCGGGGTCTCCTACGAGCAGTACTTC
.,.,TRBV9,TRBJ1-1,CASSVSGMNTEAFF,TGTGCCAGCAGCGTGAGCGGTATGAACACTGAAGCTTTCTTT
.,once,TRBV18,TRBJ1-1,CASSPGDLNTEAFF,TGTGCCAGCTCACCCGGGGACCTGAACACTGAAGCTTTCTTT
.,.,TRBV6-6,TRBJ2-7,CASSYGVFYEQYF,TGTGCCAGCAGTTACGGGGTTTTCTACGAGCAGTACTTC
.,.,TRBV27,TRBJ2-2,CASSIQGRRPGELFF,TGTGCCAGCAGTATACAGGGAAGGAGGCCCGGGGAGCTGTTTTTT
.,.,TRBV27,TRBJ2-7,CASSSTRDHEQYF,TGTGCCAGCAGTTCGACCAGGGACCACGAGCAGTACTTC
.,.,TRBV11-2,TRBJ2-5,CASSLGAGVGETQYF,TGTGCCAGCAGCTTGGGGGCAGGTGTTGGAGAGACCCAGTACTTC
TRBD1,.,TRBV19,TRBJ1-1,CASSILEGGQANTEAFF,TGTGCCAGTAGTATATTAGAAGGGGGACAGGCTAACACTGAAGCTTTCTTT
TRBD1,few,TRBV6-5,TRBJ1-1,CASKLRTGRGTEAFF,TGTGCCAGCAAACTCAGGACAGGACGGGGCACTGAAGCTTTCTTT
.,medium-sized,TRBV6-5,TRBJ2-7,CASSRDSFSYEQYF,TGTGCCAGCAGTCGTGACTCCTTTTCCTACGAGCAGTACTTC
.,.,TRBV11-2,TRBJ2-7,CASSPGVGYEQYF,TGTGCCAGCAGCCCGGGGGTTGGCTACGAGCAGTACTTC
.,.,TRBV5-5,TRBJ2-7,CASSVINRELYEQYF,TGTGCCAGCAGCGTGATAAACCGGGAGCTCTACGAGCAGTACTTC
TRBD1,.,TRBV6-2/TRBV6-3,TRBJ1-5,CASSYEAGGGQPQHF,TGTGCCAGCAGTTACGAGGCAGGGGGCGGTCAGCCCCAGCATTTT
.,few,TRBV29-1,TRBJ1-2,CSVATTAGAGNYGYTF,TGCAGCGTTGCCACAACGGCGGGGGCGGGGAACTATGGCTACACCTTC
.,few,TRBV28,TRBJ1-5,CASSETLGVDQPQHF,TGTGCCAGCAGTGAAACCCTTGGGGTAGACCAGCCCCAGCATTTT
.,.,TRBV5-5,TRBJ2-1,CASSLPGNDNEQFF,TGTGCCAGCAGCTTGCCCGGTAACGACAATGAGCAGTTCTTC
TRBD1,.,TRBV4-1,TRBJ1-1,CASSPPHMGQVNTEAFF,TGCGCCAGCAGCCCGCCACATATGGGACAGGTAAACACTGAAGCTTTCTTT
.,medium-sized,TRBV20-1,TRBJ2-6,CSASGTGANVLTF,TGCAGTGCTAGTGGGACTGGGGCCAACGTCCTGACTTTC
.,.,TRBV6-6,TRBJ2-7,CASSSGPYEQYF,TGTGCCAGCAGTTCCGGGCCCTACGAGCAGTACTTC
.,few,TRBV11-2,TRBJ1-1,CASSSTFGREVPPFF,TGTGCCAGCAGCTCTACCTTCGGACGGGAGGTTCCCCCTTTCTTT
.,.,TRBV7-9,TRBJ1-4,CASRAKGPNEKLFF,TGTGCCAGCAGGGCTAAAGGACCTAATGAAAAACTGTTTTTT
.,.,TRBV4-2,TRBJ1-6,CASSPENRARDSPLHF,TGTGCCAGCAGCCCGGAGAACAGGGCTCGGGATTCACCCCTCCACTTT
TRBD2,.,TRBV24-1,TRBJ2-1,CATSDSRTSGGADDEQFF,TGTGCCACCAGTGATTCGCGGACTAGCGGGGGGGCTGACGATGAGCAGTTCTTC
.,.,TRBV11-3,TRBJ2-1,CASRGANNEQFF,TGTGCCAGCAGGGGGGCCAACAATGAGCAGTTCTTC
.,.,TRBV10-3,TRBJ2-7,CAISVGGGAYEQYF,TGTGCCATCAGTGTCGGAGGGGGGGCCTACGAGCAGTACTTC
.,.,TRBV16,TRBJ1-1,CASSQPTTVEAFF,TGTGCCAGCAGCCAACCTACGACAGTTGAAGCTTTCTTT
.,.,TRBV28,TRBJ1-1,CASSFLASNTEAFF,TGTGCCAGCAGTTTTCTCGCGTCGAACACTGAAGCTTTCTTT
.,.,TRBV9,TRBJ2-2,CASSGRHTGELFF,TGTGCCAGCAGCGGGAGGCACACCGGGGAGCTGTTTTTT
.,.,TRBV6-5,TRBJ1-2,CASSYSTNYGYTF,TGTGCCAGCAGTTACTCGACAAACTATGGCTACACCTTC
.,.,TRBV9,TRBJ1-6,CASSVDSGTPLHF,TGTGCCAGCAGCGTAGATTCGGGGACACCCCTCCACTTT
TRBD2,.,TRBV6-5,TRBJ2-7,CASSYSKGLARYEQYF,TGTGCCAGCAGTTACTCGAAGGGACTAGCGAGGTACGAGCAGTACTTC
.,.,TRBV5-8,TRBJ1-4,CASSLGTANEKLFF,TGTGCCAGCAGCCTCGGGACGGCTAATGAAAAACTGTTTTTT
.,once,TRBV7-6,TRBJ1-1,CASSLMTGGAVNTEAFF,TGTGCCAGCAGCTTAATGACCGGAGGGGCAGTGAACACTGAAGCTTTCTTT
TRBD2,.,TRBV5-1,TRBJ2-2,CASSLVPSGGFGELFF,TGCGCCAGCAGCTTGGTTCCTAGCGGGGGCTTCGGGGAGCTGTTTTTT
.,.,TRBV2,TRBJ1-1,CASTEEIKATEAFF,TGTGCCAGCACCGAGGAAATAAAGGCCACTGAAGCTTTCTTT
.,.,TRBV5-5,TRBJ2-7,CASSPDWYEQYF,TGTGCCAGCAGCCCCGACTGGTACGAGCAGTACTTC
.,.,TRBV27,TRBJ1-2,CASSLEGGIRSVVGYTF,TGTGCCAGCAGTTTAGAGGGAGGGATCCGATCTGTTGTTGGCTACACCTTC
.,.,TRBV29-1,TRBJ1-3,CSVAVQGAGNTIYF,TGCAGCGTTGCTGTGCAGGGTGCGGGAAACACCATATATTTT
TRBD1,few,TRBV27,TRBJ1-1,CASGYRGRGFTEAFF,TGTGCCAGCGGCTACAGGGGGCGCGGGTTCACTGAAGCTTTCTTT
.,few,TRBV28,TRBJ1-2,CASTPGYGYTF,TGTGCCAGCACCCCCGGCTATGGCTACACCTTC
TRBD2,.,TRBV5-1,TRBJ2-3,CASSLGVHGGTDTQYF,TGCGCCAGCAGCTTGGGAGTCCACGGGGGGACAGATACGCAGTATTTT
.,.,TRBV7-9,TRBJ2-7,CASSLPRESYEQYF,TGTGCCAGCAGCCTCCCCCGGGAGTCCTACGAGCAGTACTTC